Listed below are T cell receptor beta chains from one sample, sequenced in a study of CD8+ T cells in alopecia areata. The data were produced by immunoSEQ multiplex PCR, yet TCRdb's version contains in-frame clones alone and is incomplete. The table includes 200,000 to 250,000 clones, roughly 64% detected once. Sequenced here: CD4+ T cells sorted from blood, sampled at week 4, from a patient treated with tofacitinib. Every receptor here comes from a human donor with alopecia areata. Each CDR3 is given with its conserved first and last residue. Fields, in order: clone size, D gene, J gene, V gene, CDR3 length, CDR3 DNA, CDR3 protein. D genes are given only for firm matches. A row's size may be missing; if present it is once, few, many or a size class.

NA | NA | TRBJ2-7 | TRBV9 | 14 | TGTGCCAGCAGCCCCGGGACGTCTAGCTACGAGCAGTACTTC | CASSPGTSSYEQYF
few | NA | TRBJ2-5 | TRBV4-2 | 15 | TGTGCCAGCAGCCAAGAGTTCGTGGGGGGAGAGACCCAGTACTTC | CASSQEFVGGETQYF
NA | NA | TRBJ2-5 | TRBV5-1 | 16 | TGCGCCAGCAGCTTGGTCCTTGACAGGGGAGGGGAGACCCAGTACTTC | CASSLVLDRGGETQYF
NA | TRBD2 | TRBJ2-3 | TRBV30 | 16 | TGTGCCTGGAGTGCGGCTAGCGGGGGGGTGACAGATACGCAGTATTTT | CAWSAASGGVTDTQYF
NA | TRBD2 | TRBJ2-3 | TRBV30 | 15 | TGTGCCTGGATACCTAGCGGGGGGGCAGGTGATACGCAGTATTTT | CAWIPSGGAGDTQYF
NA | NA | TRBJ2-7 | TRBV6-5 | 14 | TGTGCCAGCAGTTACCAACTAGGCACCTACGAGCAGTACTTC | CASSYQLGTYEQYF
NA | NA | TRBJ2-7 | TRBV5-6 | 14 | TGTGCCAGCAGCGCACATGGGGGAAGATACGAGCAGTACTTC | CASSAHGGRYEQYF
once | TRBD1 | TRBJ2-7 | TRBV29-1 | 13 | TGCAGCGCGCTGGACAGGGGCTCCTACGAGCAGTACTTC | CSALDRGSYEQYF
NA | NA | TRBJ1-6 | TRBV15 | 14 | TGTGCCACCAGTGCGACTACGGGGAATTCACCCCTCCACTTT | CATSATTGNSPLHF
NA | NA | TRBJ1-1 | TRBV29-1 | 13 | TGCAGCGTTGCTGGGAGATTGAACACTGAAGCTTTCTTT | CSVAGRLNTEAFF
NA | NA | TRBJ1-6 | TRBV15 | 17 | TGTGCCACCAGCAGAGACAGACCGCTAGCGAGCGGTTCACCCCTCCACTTT | CATSRDRPLASGSPLHF
NA | NA | TRBJ2-2 | TRBV29-1 | 12 | TGCAGCGTGATCCGGGGGTCCGGGGAGCTGTTTTTT | CSVIRGSGELFF
few | TRBD1 | TRBJ1-2 | TRBV19 | 14 | TGTGCCAGCCTCCGGGACAGGAGTAGCTATGGCTACACCTTC | CASLRDRSSYGYTF
NA | TRBD1 | TRBJ1-6 | TRBV6-6 | 13 | TGTGCCAGCAGCGGACAGGGAAATTCACCCCTCCACTTT | CASSGQGNSPLHF
NA | NA | TRBJ1-6 | TRBV5-1 | 15 | TGCGCCAGCAGCTGGGCGGACAATTTAGGAACACCCCTCCACTTT | CASSWADNLGTPLHF
NA | TRBD2 | TRBJ2-1 | TRBV10-2 | 14 | TGCGCCAGCAGTGACCTAGCGGGGATCGATGAGCAGTTCTTC | CASSDLAGIDEQFF
few | NA | TRBJ2-7 | TRBV29-1 | 15 | TGCAGCGTCAGCCCCCCGGGACGGGGCCTCTACGAGCAGTACTTC | CSVSPPGRGLYEQYF
NA | TRBD1 | TRBJ2-7 | TRBV27 | 13 | TGTGCCAGCAGTCGACAGGGTATGTACGAGCAGTACTTC | CASSRQGMYEQYF
NA | TRBD1 | TRBJ1-5 | TRBV19 | 15 | TGTGCCAGTACTCCGGACAGGGCGTCGAACCAGCCCCAGCATTTT | CASTPDRASNQPQHF
once | TRBD1 | TRBJ1-2 | TRBV7-2 | 16 | TGTGCCAGCAGCCCCCCCCGGGACAGGGGGAATTATGGCTACACCTTC | CASSPPRDRGNYGYTF
few | NA | TRBJ2-7 | TRBV4-3 | 12 | TGCGCCAGCAGCCAAGATCTCTCCGAGCAGTACTTC | CASSQDLSEQYF
NA | NA | TRBJ1-6 | TRBV30 | 16 | TGTGCCTGGAGTGTACGGGCTAGCTCCTATAATTCACCCCTCCACTTT | CAWSVRASSYNSPLHF
NA | NA | TRBJ2-5 | TRBV7-2 | 14 | TGTGCCAGCAGCTGGATCCCCAGGGTGGAGACCCAGTACTTC | CASSWIPRVETQYF
NA | NA | TRBJ2-5 | TRBV29-1 | 14 | TGCAGCGGGGGAGAAGCACCGAGAGAAAAGACCCAGTACTTC | CSGGEAPREKTQYF
NA | TRBD1 | TRBJ2-1 | TRBV4-3 | 15 | TGCGCCAGCAGCCAGGCGGGACAGGGTTTGGGTGAGCAGTTCTTC | CASSQAGQGLGEQFF
NA | TRBD1 | TRBJ1-1 | TRBV30 | 16 | TGTGCCTGGAACCGGATCCCGGGACAGGGGAACACTGAAGCTTTCTTT | CAWNRIPGQGNTEAFF
NA | NA | TRBJ2-6 | TRBV5-1 | 16 | TGCGCCAGCAGCCCGGACGGAATCCCTGGGGCCAACGTCCTGACTTTC | CASSPDGIPGANVLTF
NA | TRBD1 | TRBJ1-1 | TRBV5-6 | 14 | TGTGCCAGCAGCTTGGGACAGGGGCTCACTGAAGCTTTCTTT | CASSLGQGLTEAFF
NA | TRBD2 | TRBJ2-5 | TRBV15 | 16 | TGTGCCACCAGCCCCAGGAGCGGGGGGAAACAAGAGACCCAGTACTTC | CATSPRSGGKQETQYF
NA | NA | TRBJ2-3 | TRBV10-3 | 13 | TGTGCCACCCAGGGAGAGGTAACAGATACGCAGTATTTT | CATQGEVTDTQYF
NA | NA | TRBJ1-2 | TRBV7-2 | 14 | TGTGCCAGCAGCCTGGGGGGTTCGAACTATGGCTACACCTTC | CASSLGGSNYGYTF
many | NA | TRBJ2-1 | TRBV7-2 | 12 | TGTGCCAGCAGCTTCGGGCAAAATGAGCAGTTCTTC | CASSFGQNEQFF